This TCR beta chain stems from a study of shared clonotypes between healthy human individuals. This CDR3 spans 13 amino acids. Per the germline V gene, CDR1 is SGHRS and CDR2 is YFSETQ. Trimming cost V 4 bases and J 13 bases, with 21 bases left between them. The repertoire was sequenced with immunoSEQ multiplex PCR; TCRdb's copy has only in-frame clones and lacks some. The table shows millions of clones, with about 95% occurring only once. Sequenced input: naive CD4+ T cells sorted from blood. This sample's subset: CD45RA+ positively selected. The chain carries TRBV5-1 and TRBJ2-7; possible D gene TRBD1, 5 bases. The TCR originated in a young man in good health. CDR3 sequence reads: CASSPEPGPVFYF. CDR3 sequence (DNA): TGCGCCAGCAGCCCCGAGCCAGGGCCGGTCTTCTACTTC. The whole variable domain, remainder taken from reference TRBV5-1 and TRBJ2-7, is KAGVTQTPRYLIKTRGQQVTLSCSPISGHRSVSWYQQTPGQGLQFLFEYFSETQRNKGNFPGRFSGRQFSNSRSEMNVSTLELGDSALYLCASSPEPGPVFYFGPGTRLTVT.